This entry lists 24 T cell receptor beta chains sequenced from one sample in a study of blood T cells in healthy people across ages. Primers used in a second PCR of roughly 7 to 12 cycles were a sample-barcoded 5' primer and a J-beta primer mix. TCRdb independently ran MiXCR on the 5' RACE reads; one entry per CDR3 protein. This sample has roughly 1,800,000 distinct CDR3 sequences, with roughly 49% found just once. What was sequenced was blood. All receptors come from a woman between 35 and 50 years old in good health.

This chain joins TRBV12-3 or TRBV12-4 and TRBJ2-3, with D uncertain. The V end lost 6 bases, the J end lost 0 bases, and 19 bases lay between the germline ends. The CDR3 runs to 17 residues. The CDR3 region has the DNA TGTGCCAGCAGCCCCGGTATGGGGTGTACTAGCACAGATACGCAGTATTTT. Translated: CASSPGMGCTSTDTQYF.

This chain uses TRBV24-1 with TRBJ2-4; unclear D gene. V lost 7 bases to trimming and J lost 8 bases, with 11 bases between them. Germline loops: CDR1 KGHDR, CDR2 SFDVKD. The CDR3 is 12 residues long. The CDR3 is CATSGWGDIQYF. The CDR3, as DNA: TGTGCCACCAGCGGGTGGGGTGACATTCAGTACTTC.

This clonotype was seen more than once but under ten times. J is TRBJ2-1 and V is TRBV11-1; the D gene is possibly TRBD2 (6 bases). The germline CDR1 and CDR2 sequences are SGHAT and FQDESV (reference sequence). This CDR3 comprises 17 residues. The V and J ends lost 2 bases and 9 bases respectively, with 23 bases between them. CDR3 protein: CASSLRFGRGIRIEQFF. Written as DNA, the CDR3 is TGTGCCAGCAGCTTAAGGTTTGGGCGGGGTATCCGGATTGAGCAGTTCTTC.

This chain uses TRBV2 with TRBJ1-2; 7 bases match TRBD1. Germline assignment: CDR1 SNHLY and CDR2 FYNNEI. The CDR3 is 14 amino acids. With 2 bases clipped from V and 7 bases from J, the junction kept 7 bases outside the gene matches. The CDR3 is CASSETQGIGGYTF. The CDR3 DNA follows: TGTGCCAGCAGTGAAACACAGGGGATTGGTGGCTACACCTTC.

This clonotype was detected a few times. The V gene is TRBV5-1, the J gene TRBJ2-6; 9 nucleotides line up with TRBD2. This CDR3 contains 18 residues. V dropped 0 bases and J dropped 0; count of bases not matched to a gene: 4. The germline V gene encodes CDR1 SGHRS and CDR2 YFSETQ. CDR3 sequence reads: CASSLAASGVSGANVLTF. Written as DNA, the CDR3 is TGCGCCAGCAGCTTGGCCGCTAGCGGGGTCTCTGGGGCCAACGTCCTGACTTTC.

Comments on this clonotype: Relative to the germline gene, one junction end is altered; a read error may explain this. This chain uses TRBV28 with TRBJ2-7, with 7 bases that match TRBD1. This CDR3 is 14 amino acids long. The germline CDR1 and CDR2 sequences are MDHEN and SYDVKM. The CDR3 spells CAGSFTGTAYEQYF. CDR3 DNA: TGTGCCGGCAGCTTCACCGGGACAGCCTACGAGCAGTACTTC.

V is TRBV5-1 and J is TRBJ1-6; D ambiguous. The CDR3 is made up of 13 amino acids. Trimming removed 2 bases from V and 7 bases from J, with 7 bases in between. The V gene's germline CDR1 is SGHRS and CDR2 YFSETQ. CDR3 in amino acids: CASSFDVNSPLHF. The DNA of the CDR3 is TGCGCCAGCAGCTTCGACGTCAATTCACCCCTCCACTTT.

This chain's CDR3 is CASSFIGRNEQYF. Written as DNA, the CDR3 is TGTGCCAGCAGTTTTATAGGGAGGAACGAGCAGTACTTC. The chain uses TRBV27 and TRBJ2-7; possibly TRBD2 for D (6 bases). This CDR3 spans 13 amino acids. V was shortened by 3 bases and J by 5 bases, with 11 bases between the two germline ends. Looked up from germline, CDR1 is MNHEY and CDR2 is SMNVEV (reference sequence).

This chain joins TRBV4-2 and TRBJ1-2, with 7 bases aligning to TRBD1. The V and J ends lost 0 bases and 5 bases, in that order; junction bases with no gene match: 9. The CDR3 has 16 residues. The germline gives CDR1 LGHNA, CDR2 YNFKEQ. CDR3 DNA: TGTGCCAGCAGCCAAGATCCGCACAGGGGCAATTATGGCTACACCTTC. It specifies CASSQDPHRGNYGYTF.

The CDR3, as DNA: TGTGCCAGCAGCCAAGATTTAGAGGGTTCATTCTCTGGCTACACCTTC. Translation: CASSQDLEGSFSGYTF. V is TRBV4-2 and J is TRBJ1-2; D gene ambiguous. Deletions cut 0 bases from V and 7 bases from J, with 18 bases between. Germline CDR1 and CDR2: LGHNA and YNFKEQ. This CDR3 comprises 16 residues.

This chain uses TRBV11-2 with TRBJ2-3; D call uncertain. The V and J ends lost 5 bases and 2 bases respectively, with 14 bases between them. Germline V gene data show CDR1 as SGHAT and CDR2 as FQNNGV. This CDR3 has 15 amino acids. The DNA for the CDR3 is TGTGCCAGCAGCCCTAGGGCCCTAGACACAGATACGCAGTATTTT. Translating gives CASSPRALDTDTQYF.

The rearrangement uses TRBV20-1 and TRBJ1-5, with TRBD1 matching 7 bases. CDR1 and CDR2 (germline): DFQATT, SNEGSKA (reference sequence). Losses at the gene ends were 1 base for V and 5 bases for J; bases not matched to a gene: 8. The CDR3 sequence is 15 residues long. The CDR3 is CSARVEAGGDQPQHF. The DNA for the CDR3 is TGCAGTGCTAGAGTCGAAGCAGGGGGAGATCAGCCCCAGCATTTT.

The chain couples TRBV28 to TRBJ2-5; TRBD2 matches at 10 bases. The CDR3 has 16 residues. V lost 4 bases to trimming and J lost 5 bases; unmatched junction nucleotides: 10. Germline V CDR1 and CDR2: MDHEN, SYDVKM. The CDR3: CASSSRAGGHLETQYF. The CDR3 region has the DNA TGTGCCAGCAGTTCCCGAGCGGGGGGGCATTTGGAGACCCAGTACTTC.

This clonotype has only one observation. The gene calls are TRBV6-1 and TRBJ2-6, with D uncertain. V was trimmed by 1 base and J by 2 bases, leaving 6 bases between them. CDR3 length: 15 residues. Germline loops: CDR1 MNHNS, CDR2 SASEGT. The CDR3 spells CASSEDGTGANVLTF. The CDR3 DNA follows: TGTGCCAGCAGTGAAGATGGGACTGGGGCCAACGTCCTGACTTTC.

The genes are TRBV20-1 and TRBJ1-1; no clear D. This CDR3 contains 13 residues. From germline, CDR1 is DFQATT and CDR2 SNEGSKA (reference sequence). Trimming pared 3 bases from V and 5 bases from J, leaving 13 bases between. The CDR3 DNA sequence: TGCAGTGCTAGTACAAATGGGGAGACTGAAGCTTTCTTT. As protein: CSASTNGETEAFF.

There are a few counts of this clonotype. The chain has TRBV28 and TRBJ2-1, with 8 nucleotides matching TRBD1. CDR3 length equals 16 residues. The germline CDR1 and CDR2 sequences are MDHEN and SYDVKM. Unmatched junction bases numbered 10, after V lost 5 bases and J lost 4 bases. The CDR3 sequence: CASSTVGTGVYNEQFF. The CDR3 nucleotides read TGTGCCAGCAGTACTGTAGGGACAGGAGTATACAATGAGCAGTTCTTC.

This clonotype was detected a few times. The gene calls are TRBV20-1 and TRBJ1-4; 7 positions agree with TRBD1. The length of the CDR3 is 14 residues. J was trimmed by 0 bases and V by 6 bases; bases with no gene match: 4. Germline-derived CDR1 and CDR2 are DFQATT and SNEGSKA (reference sequence). DNA for the CDR3: TGCAGTGCGGGAACAGGGGCAACTAATGAAAAACTGTTTTTT. Encoded protein: CSAGTGATNEKLFF.

V gene TRBV28 combines with J gene TRBJ1-6; the match to TRBD1 covers 8 bases. There are 15 residues in the CDR3. V shed 3 bases and J 6 bases; nucleotides not matched to a gene: 4. Germline V lookup: CDR1 MDHEN, CDR2 SYDVKM. The CDR3: CASSFLTGVNSPLHF. CDR3 DNA sequence: TGTGCCAGCAGTTTCCTGACAGGGGTTAATTCACCCCTCCACTTT.

This clonotype was seen more than once but under ten times. The J gene is TRBJ2-1, the V gene TRBV14; the D call may be TRBD1 or TRBD2 (6 bases each). Germline CDR1 and CDR2: SGHDN and FVKESK. The CDR3 has 16 amino acids. V was cut by 2 bases and J by 4 bases, with 15 bases left in between. The CDR3 DNA sequence: TGTGCCAGCAGCCAACGGGGGCAGGGGCTTTACAATGAGCAGTTCTTC. It translates to CASSQRGQGLYNEQFF.

This chain's CDR3 is CASSDDSNEQFF. CDR3 nucleotides: TGTGCCAGCAGCGACGACTCGAATGAGCAGTTCTTC. The chain employs TRBV7-8 and TRBJ2-1; D is ambiguous. The CDR3 totals 12 residues. Trimming cost V 5 bases and J 7 bases, with 9 bases left between them. Germline V gives CDR1 SGHVS, CDR2 FQNEAQ.

The V and J genes are TRBV6-2 or TRBV6-3 and TRBJ2-7; 8 bases are shared with TRBD1. Germline CDR1 MNHEY, CDR2 SVGEGT. This CDR3 is built from 15 residues. Unmatched junction bases numbered 10, after V lost 6 bases and J lost 3 bases. Written as DNA, the CDR3 is TGTGCCAGCAGCCCGGCGGAACAGGGGGTCTACGAGCAGTACTTC. This sequence encodes CASSPAEQGVYEQYF.

This clonotype was picked up a small number of times. V usage is TRBV7-2 and J usage is TRBJ2-7, with TRBD1 as a possible D gene (5 bases). CDR1 and CDR2 (germline): SGHTA, FQGNSA. The CDR3 is 15 amino acids. Trimming left V 2 bases short and J 2 bases short, with 13 bases between. In DNA form, the CDR3 reads TGTGCCAGCAGCTTAACAGGCGGTGGGCCCTACGAGCAGTACTTC. Residues: CASSLTGGGPYEQYF.

The V gene is TRBV3-1, the J gene TRBJ2-1, with TRBD2 matching 7 bases. The CDR3 has 16 residues. J was trimmed by 0 bases and V by 1 base; bases with no gene match: 3. In germline, CDR1 is LGHDT, CDR2 YNNKEL (reference sequence). CDR3 sequence reads: CASSQGLAPSYNEQFF. In nucleotides, the CDR3 is TGTGCCAGCAGCCAAGGACTAGCTCCCTCCTACAATGAGCAGTTCTTC.

This chain uses TRBV6-2 or TRBV6-3 with TRBJ2-7; no definite D call. Germline lookup yields CDR1 MNHEY and CDR2 SVGEGT. Trimming cost V 7 bases and J 1 base, with 17 bases left between them. The CDR3 totals 15 residues. As DNA, the CDR3 is TGTGCCAGCAACACCGGTGCAGAAGCATCCTACGAGCAGTACTTC. This encodes CASNTGAEASYEQYF.